This is a list of T cell receptor beta chains from one sample in a study of B cell selection in AIRE deficiency. This table comes from immunoSEQ multiplex PCR, and its TCRdb copy is limited to in-frame clones, with some not included. The sample shows more than 4,500 clones, about 89% of them seen only once. Material for sequencing was Tregs sorted from PBMCs. These receptors came from a human donor with AIRE deficiency. CDR3s include the opening cysteine and the closing phenylalanine or tryptophan. A D gene is named only where the DNA matches it firmly. Size tells how often a clone was seen (once, few, many) or the class of an expanded clone, and some rows leave it out.

>TRBJ1-1|TRBV6-6|-|-
TGTGCCAGCAGTTACCCGGGCCGAGGAGCTTTCTTT
CASSYPGRGAFF
>TRBJ2-3|TRBV28|-|-
TGTGCCAGCAGACAAGCCCAGGGACGGATCACAGATACGCAGTATTTT
CASRQAQGRITDTQYF
>TRBJ1-2|TRBV1|-|-
TGCACCAGCAGATGGAAAGGTGTGCGAAAGACCTATGGCTACACCTTC
CTSRWKGVRKTYGYTF
>TRBJ2-5|TRBV10-3|-|TRBD2
TGTGCCATCAAGGGCGGGGGCCAAGAGACCCAGTACTTC
CAIKGGGQETQYF
>TRBJ2-2|TRBV21-1|-|-
TGTGCCAGCAGCAATGATCATGTAGCGTTCCCCCCCGGGGAGCTGTTTTTT
CASSNDHVAFPPGELFF
>TRBJ2-1|TRBV9|-|TRBD2
TGTGCCAGCAGCGCTACTAGCGGGGGGACCTACAATGAGCAGTTCTTC
CASSATSGGTYNEQFF
>TRBJ2-2|TRBV7-8|-|-
TGTGCCAGCAGCTTCCAACTAAACACCGGGGAGCTGTTTTTT
CASSFQLNTGELFF
>TRBJ1-1|TRBV6-5|-|-
TGTGCCAGCAACCGAGGGGTGAACACTGAAGCTTTCTTT
CASNRGVNTEAFF
>TRBJ1-4|TRBV7-9|-|TRBD1
TGTGCCAGCAGCTGGTCAGACAGGGTAGGCGAAAAACTGTTTTTT
CASSWSDRVGEKLFF
>TRBJ2-1|TRBV2|-|TRBD2
TGTGCCAGCAGTGTTAGCGGGAGCTCCTACAATGAGCAGTTCTTC
CASSVSGSSYNEQFF
>TRBJ2-1|TRBV10-3|-|TRBD2
TGTGCCATCAGTGAGTCATCTGGCGGGAGGTACAATGAGCAGTTCTTC
CAISESSGGRYNEQFF
>TRBJ1-4|TRBV4-1|-|-
TGCGCCAGCAGCCAAGCAGGAAAGCATAATGAAAAACTGTTTTTT
CASSQAGKHNEKLFF
>TRBJ2-1|TRBV11-3|once|-
TGTGCCAGCAGTCTGGGATTTACCTACAATGAGCAGTTCTTC
CASSLGFTYNEQFF
>TRBJ2-1|TRBV5-8|-|TRBD1
TGTGCCAGCAGCTTGTATGGGGACAGGGGGAGGAATGAGCAGTTCTTC
CASSLYGDRGRNEQFF
>TRBJ1-2|TRBV10-3|-|-
TGTGCCATCAGTGTCGGAGGTAACTATGGCTACACCTTC
CAISVGGNYGYTF
>TRBJ1-5|TRBV7-6|-|TRBD1
TGTGCCAGCAGCTTTCAGGGGGGTAATCAGCCCCAGCATTTT
CASSFQGGNQPQHF
>TRBJ2-6|TRBV2|-|-
TGTGCCAGCAGTGAACGCTCTGGGGCCAACGTCCTGACTTTC
CASSERSGANVLTF
>TRBJ2-7|TRBV18|-|-
TGTGCCAGCTTACCACCAACCGGAACCTACGAGCAGTACTTC
CASLPPTGTYEQYF
>TRBJ2-6|TRBV18|-|TRBD1
TGTGCCAGCTCACCGGGACAGGGGAATTCCGGGGCCAACGTCCTGACTTTC
CASSPGQGNSGANVLTF
>TRBJ2-3|TRBV5-4|-|-
TGTGCCAGCAGGCCAGCGCAGCGGACCACAGATACGCAGTATTTT
CASRPAQRTTDTQYF
>TRBJ2-7|TRBV7-2|-|-
TGTGCCAGCAGCCCCGGGACTCACTCCTACGAGCAGTACTTC
CASSPGTHSYEQYF
>TRBJ1-6|TRBV2|-|TRBD1
TGTGCCAGCAGTCAGAAGACAGGGTTGAGTTCACCCCTCCACTTT
CASSQKTGLSSPLHF
>TRBJ2-3|TRBV18|-|-
TGTGCCAGCTCACCCCCCGGACTATTAATCACAGATACGCAGTATTTT
CASSPPGLLITDTQYF
>TRBJ2-1|TRBV5-1|-|-
TGCGCCAGCAGCTTGGGTGACAGAGCCCCCGGGCAGTTCTTC
CASSLGDRAPGQFF
>TRBJ2-3|TRBV5-4|-|-
TGTGCCAGCAGCTTTTCGGGGGCATTAGATACGCAGTATTTT
CASSFSGALDTQYF
>TRBJ2-1|TRBV5-1|-|TRBD2
TGCGCCAGCAGCGCCTGGACTAGCGGGAGAGGTGAGCAGTTCTTC
CASSAWTSGRGEQFF
>TRBJ2-2|TRBV28|few|TRBD2
TGTGCCAGCAGTTTGCTTAGCGGGGGGGTCACCGGGGAGCTGTTTTTT
CASSLLSGGVTGELFF
>TRBJ2-1|TRBV7-2|-|-
TGTGCCAGCAGCTTAGAATTCCCTTTGAAGCAGTTCTTC
CASSLEFPLKQFF
>TRBJ2-6|TRBV6-1|-|-
TGTGCCAGCAGTGATCCTCCAGGGCTCTCTGGGGCCAACGTCCTGACTTTC
CASSDPPGLSGANVLTF
>TRBJ1-1|TRBV6-6|-|-
TGTGCCAGCAGTTACAGCCGCCGGAACACTGAAGCTTTCTTT
CASSYSRRNTEAFF
>TRBJ2-7|TRBV19|-|TRBD2
TGTGCCAGTAGTATAGGGACTAGCTACGAGCAGTACTTC
CASSIGTSYEQYF
>TRBJ2-1|TRBV4-1|-|-
TGCGCCAGCAGCCAAGTAATAGGCAAGGTGCAGTTCTTC
CASSQVIGKVQFF